This entry lists 13 T cell receptor beta chains sequenced from one sample in a study of cytomegalovirus exposure and HLA in healthy donors. Primers included in the PCR were 60 Vbeta and 13 Jbeta primers. Repertoires were generated with immunoSEQ multiplex PCR, while TCRdb's copy carries only in-frame clones and drops some. Here the sample spans about 120,000 clones, under 12% being singletons. The sequencing sample was made of PBMCs. These receptor sequences come from a woman under 30 in good health and CMV-seropositive.

The J gene is TRBJ2-3, the V gene TRBV28; 7 bases align to TRBD2. CDR3 length: 17 residues. With V trimmed by 6 bases and J by 1 base, 13 bases remained unmatched. Germline CDR1 is MDHEN and CDR2 is SYDVKM. CDR3 DNA: TGTGCCAGCAGCCTCGTCCTAGCGGTCCCCGGCACAGATACGCAGTATTTT. Its translation is CASSLVLAVPGTDTQYF.

This chain uses TRBV7-9 with TRBJ2-7, with D perhaps matching TRBD1 (6 bases). Trimming removed 2 bases at V and 6 bases at J, with 14 bases between. The CDR3 is 14 amino acids. Looked up from germline, CDR1 is SEHNR and CDR2 is FQNEAQ (reference sequence). CDR3 DNA: TGTGCCAGCAGCTTACAGGGGATTTGGGGCGAGCAGTACTTC. Translation gives CASSLQGIWGEQYF.

A few counts support this clone. The chain has TRBV6-8 and TRBJ2-5, with 8 bases identical to TRBD2. CDR1 is MNHGY, CDR2 SAAAGT, per germline. The CDR3 has 16 residues. The V and J ends lost 0 bases and 11 bases, in that order; junction bases with no gene match: 14. CDR3 sequence: CASSYSKRENCEEQYF. In DNA, the CDR3 is TGTGCCAGCAGTTACTCGAAGCGGGAGAATTGTGAAGAGCAGTACTTC.

This clone was recorded a few times. The chain links TRBV19 to TRBJ2-7; D uncertain. CDR3 length: 13 amino acids. V lost 3 bases and J lost 3, with 9 bases in between. Germline V gene lookup returns CDR1 LNHDA and CDR2 SQIVND (reference sequence). CDR3 protein: CASSIVSFYEQYF. In nucleotides, the CDR3 is TGTGCCAGTAGTATTGTTAGTTTCTACGAGCAGTACTTC.

This clone has more than one count but fewer than ten. This chain joins TRBV7-2 and TRBJ2-4; D unclear. Germline lookup yields CDR1 SGHTA and CDR2 FQGNSA. The CDR3 has 14 residues. Trimming removed 5 bases at V and 3 bases at J, with 11 bases between. The CDR3 DNA reads as TGTGCCAGCAGCCCAACCCCAGACAAAAACATTCAGTACTTC. This encodes CASSPTPDKNIQYF.

This clone turned up a few times. The J gene is TRBJ1-2, the V gene TRBV5-6, with TRBD1 identical over 8 bases. The CDR3 runs to 15 residues. The germline CDR1 and CDR2 sequences are SGHDT and YYEEEE. The ends lost 4 bases at V and 1 base at J; junction bases unmatched: 6. The CDR3 DNA is TGTGCCAGCAGCACCGGACAGGGATTTAACTATGGCTACACCTTC. This gives the protein CASSTGQGFNYGYTF. Full variable domain (outside the CDR3, taken from reference TRBV5-6 and TRBJ1-2): DAGVTQSPTHLIKTRGQQVTLRCSPKSGHDTVSWYQQALGQGPQFIFQYYEEEERQRGNFPDRFSGHQFPNYSSELNVNALLLGDSALYLCASSTGQGFNYGYTFGSGTRLTVV.

This clone has just a few counts. V and J are TRBV29-1 and TRBJ1-1; possibly TRBD1 for D (5 bases). The CDR3 consists of 13 residues. Per the germline V gene, CDR1 is SQVTM and CDR2 is ANQGSEA. The V and J ends lost 4 bases and 0 bases respectively, with 9 bases between them. CDR3 in DNA: TGCAGCGTTGTTCGACAGATGAACACTGAAGCTTTCTTT. Protein product: CSVVRQMNTEAFF.

The V call is TRBV25-1, the J call TRBJ2-7; a weak D match, TRBD2 (6 bases). The CDR3 length is 13 residues. Trimming took 9 bases from V and 2 from J, leaving 14 bases between them. From germline, CDR1 is MGHDK and CDR2 SYGVNS. In DNA form, the CDR3 reads TGTGCCAGTACCCCCGGGACTCCCTACGAGCAGTACTTC. Its protein is CASTPGTPYEQYF.

The CDR3 DNA is TGTGCCAGCAGAGATAGCGGGAGGAAGATCTACGAGCAGTACTTC. Translating it yields CASRDSGRKIYEQYF. The chain has TRBV6-6 and TRBJ2-7; TRBD2 agrees at 10 bases. Germline CDR1 is MNHNY and CDR2 is SVGAGI (reference sequence). V lost 6 bases and J lost 3; bases outside the gene matches: 8. This CDR3 is built from 15 residues.

The chain joins TRBV2 to TRBJ2-7, with 10 bases that match TRBD1. The CDR3 is 14 amino acids. V dropped 7 bases and J dropped 0; count of bases not matched to a gene: 3. Germline V gene lookup returns CDR1 SNHLY and CDR2 FYNNEI. The CDR3 coding sequence is TGTGCCAGCATTAGGGACAGGGGCTCCTACGAGCAGTACTTC. This codes for CASIRDRGSYEQYF.

The gene calls are TRBV25-1 and TRBJ1-1; a possible D gene is TRBD1 (5 bases). Trimming pared 6 bases from V and 8 bases from J, leaving 16 bases between. CDR1 is MGHDK and CDR2 is SYGVNS in the germline V gene. The CDR3 loop spans 13 amino acids. Here the CDR3 reads CASRPQGRREAFF. The CDR3 region has the DNA TGTGCCAGCAGGCCCCAGGGCCGCCGGGAAGCTTTCTTT.

The V and J genes are TRBV15 and TRBJ2-1; TRBD1 matches 8 bases. V was pared by 1 base and J by 5 bases, with 4 bases of the junction left unmatched. The CDR3 runs to 15 residues. Germline V lookup: CDR1 LNHNV, CDR2 YYDKDF (reference sequence). The CDR3 nucleotides are TGTGCCACCAGCAGAGCTCGGACAGGGAACAATGAGCAGTTCTTC. This sequence encodes CATSRARTGNNEQFF.

The CDR3 reads CASSVTGSNYGYTF. The CDR3 region has the DNA TGTGCCAGCAGCGTCACAGGGTCTAACTATGGCTACACCTTC. This chain uses TRBV9 with TRBJ1-2, with D tentatively TRBD1 (6 bases). The CDR3 covers 14 residues. The ends were cut back, 2 bases at V and 0 bases at J, with 8 bases in the middle. Germline CDR1 SGDLS, CDR2 YYNGEE.